This T cell receptor beta chain was recovered during a study of T cell responses to AZD1222 COVID-19 vaccine. Study observations and caveats: Repertoires were collected only later (after the peak T cell response had occurred).

The germline CDR1 and CDR2 sequences are SGHTA and FQGNSA. The CDR3 is made up of 14 amino acids. The junction had 5 bases not matched to a gene; V was cut back by 6 bases and J by 0 bases. As regards this clone: The antigen is not known.

TCRdb's table, derived via immunoSEQ multiplex PCR, lists solely in-frame clones and lacks some. The sample carries 95,000 to 150,000 clones, 85% to 90% recorded once. The chain combines TRBV7-2 with TRBJ2-7, with 7 bases aligning to TRBD2. The sequence was obtained from an adult in good health. Source: peripheral blood, taken on day 0 of AZD1222 vaccination. DNA of the CDR3: TGTGCCAGCAGTAGAGGCGGGAGCTCCTACGAGCAGTACTTC. This encodes CASSRGGSSYEQYF.